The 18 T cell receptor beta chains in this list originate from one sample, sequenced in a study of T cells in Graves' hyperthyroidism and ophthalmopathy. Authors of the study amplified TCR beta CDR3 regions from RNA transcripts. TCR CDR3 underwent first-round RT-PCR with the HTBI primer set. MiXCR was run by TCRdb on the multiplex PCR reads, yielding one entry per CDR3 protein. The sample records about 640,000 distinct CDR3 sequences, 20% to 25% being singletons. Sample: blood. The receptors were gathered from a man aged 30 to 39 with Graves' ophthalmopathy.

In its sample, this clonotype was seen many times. The CDR3 loop is CASSLEPGLMGYQFF. The CDR3 nucleotides read TGTGCCAGCAGCTTAGAGCCGGGACTTATGGGCTATCAGTTCTTC. This chain connects TRBV11-2 to TRBJ2-1; D is perhaps TRBD2 (6 bases). V dropped 0 bases and J dropped 13 bases, with 19 bases sitting between them. The CDR3 spans 15 residues. From germline, CDR1 is SGHAT and CDR2 FQNNGV.

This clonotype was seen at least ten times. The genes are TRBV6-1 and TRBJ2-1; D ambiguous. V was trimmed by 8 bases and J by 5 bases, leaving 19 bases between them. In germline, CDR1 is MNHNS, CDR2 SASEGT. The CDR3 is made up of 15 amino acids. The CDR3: CASSHLPRHDNEQFF. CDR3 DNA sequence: TGTGCCAGCTCTCATCTGCCGAGGCATGACAATGAGCAGTTCTTC.

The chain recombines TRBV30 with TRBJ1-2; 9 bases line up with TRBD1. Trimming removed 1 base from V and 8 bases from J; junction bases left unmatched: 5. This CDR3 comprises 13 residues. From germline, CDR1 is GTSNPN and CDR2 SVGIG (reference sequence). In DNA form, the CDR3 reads TGTGCCTGGAGTGAACAGGGGGCGGGGGGCTACACCTTC. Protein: CAWSEQGAGGYTF.

The CDR3 region is CASSQGTGRSYEQYF. The CDR3, as DNA: TGCGCCAGCAGCCAAGGGACAGGGAGAAGCTACGAGCAGTACTTC. The chain recombines TRBV4-1 with TRBJ2-7; 8 bases line up with TRBD1. CDR3 size: 15 residues. V dropped 1 base and J dropped 3; count of bases not matched to a gene: 5. CDR1 MGHRA and CDR2 YSYEKL come from the germline V gene.

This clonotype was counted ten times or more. In nucleotides, the CDR3 is TGTGCCTGGAATCGTGGGATTAGTACCGGGGAGCTGTTTTTT. Residues: CAWNRGISTGELFF. This sequence joins TRBV30 and TRBJ2-2, with no clear D. The germline gives CDR1 GTSNPN, CDR2 SVGIG (reference sequence). The V end lost 4 bases, the J end lost 5 bases, and 14 bases lay between the germline ends. There are 14 residues in the CDR3.

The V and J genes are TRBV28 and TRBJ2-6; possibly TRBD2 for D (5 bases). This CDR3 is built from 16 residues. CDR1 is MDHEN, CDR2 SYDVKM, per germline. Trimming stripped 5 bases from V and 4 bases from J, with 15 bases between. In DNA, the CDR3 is TGTGCCAGCAGTCAGCACCTCGGGGTCGGGGCCAACGTCCTGACTTTC. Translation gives CASSQHLGVGANVLTF.

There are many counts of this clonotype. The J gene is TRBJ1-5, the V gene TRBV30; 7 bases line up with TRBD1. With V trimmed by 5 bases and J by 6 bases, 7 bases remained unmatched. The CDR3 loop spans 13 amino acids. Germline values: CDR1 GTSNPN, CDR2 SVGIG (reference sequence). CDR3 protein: CAWGRQGGQPQHF. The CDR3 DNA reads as TGTGCCTGGGGTAGACAGGGAGGTCAGCCCCAGCATTTT.

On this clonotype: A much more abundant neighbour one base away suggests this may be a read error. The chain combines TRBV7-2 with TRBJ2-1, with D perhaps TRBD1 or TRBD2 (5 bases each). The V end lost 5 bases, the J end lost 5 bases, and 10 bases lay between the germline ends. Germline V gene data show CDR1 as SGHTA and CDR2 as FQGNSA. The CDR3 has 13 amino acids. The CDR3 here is CASSQGPNNEQFF. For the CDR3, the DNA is TGTGCCAGCAGCCAGGGACCGAACAATGAGCAGTTCTTC.

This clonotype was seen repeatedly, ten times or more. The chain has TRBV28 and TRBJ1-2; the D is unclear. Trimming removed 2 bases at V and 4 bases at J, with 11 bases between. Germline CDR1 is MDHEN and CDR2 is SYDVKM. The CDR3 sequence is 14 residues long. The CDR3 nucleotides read TGTGCCAGCAGTTTACCCCCTCCGATCTATGGCTACACCTTC. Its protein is CASSLPPPIYGYTF.

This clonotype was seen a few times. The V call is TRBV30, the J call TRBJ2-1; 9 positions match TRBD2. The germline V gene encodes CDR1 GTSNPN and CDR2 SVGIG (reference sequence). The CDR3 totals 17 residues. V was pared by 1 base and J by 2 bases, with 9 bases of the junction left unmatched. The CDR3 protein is CAWSGVAGVGPYNEQFF. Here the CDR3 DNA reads TGTGCCTGGAGTGGGGTAGCGGGAGTGGGGCCCTACAATGAGCAGTTCTTC.

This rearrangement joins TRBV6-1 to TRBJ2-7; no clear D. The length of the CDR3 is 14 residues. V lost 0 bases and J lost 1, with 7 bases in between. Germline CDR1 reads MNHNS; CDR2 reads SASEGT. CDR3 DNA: TGTGCCAGCAGTGAAGCGCAGGATTCCTACGAGCAGTACTTC. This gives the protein CASSEAQDSYEQYF.

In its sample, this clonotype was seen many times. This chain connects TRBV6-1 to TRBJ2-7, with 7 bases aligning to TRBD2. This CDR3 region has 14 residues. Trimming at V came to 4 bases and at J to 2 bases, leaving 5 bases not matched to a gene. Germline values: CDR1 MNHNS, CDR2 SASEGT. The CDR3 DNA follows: TGTGCCAGCAGTGGGGCCGGGACTACCTACGAGCAGTACTTC. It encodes CASSGAGTTYEQYF.

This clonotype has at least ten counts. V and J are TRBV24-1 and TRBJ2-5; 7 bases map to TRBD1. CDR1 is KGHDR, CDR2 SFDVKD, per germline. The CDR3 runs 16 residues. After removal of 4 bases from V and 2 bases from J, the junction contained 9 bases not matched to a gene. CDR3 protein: CATSDPLPGQQETQYF. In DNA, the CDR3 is TGTGCCACCAGTGACCCTTTACCGGGACAGCAAGAGACCCAGTACTTC.

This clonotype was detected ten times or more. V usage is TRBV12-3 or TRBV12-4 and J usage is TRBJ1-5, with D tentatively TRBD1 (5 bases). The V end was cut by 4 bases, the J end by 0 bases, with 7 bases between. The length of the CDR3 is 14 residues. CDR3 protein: CASSYQGSNQPQHF. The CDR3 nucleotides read TGTGCCAGCAGTTATCAGGGTAGCAATCAGCCCCAGCATTTT.

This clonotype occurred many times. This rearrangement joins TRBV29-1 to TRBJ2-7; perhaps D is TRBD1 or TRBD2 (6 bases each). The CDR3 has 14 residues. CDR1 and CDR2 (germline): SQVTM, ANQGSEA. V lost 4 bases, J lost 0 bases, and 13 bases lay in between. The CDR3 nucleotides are TGCAGCGTTGCAAGGGGGGTTAGCTCCTACGAGCAGTACTTC. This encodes CSVARGVSSYEQYF.

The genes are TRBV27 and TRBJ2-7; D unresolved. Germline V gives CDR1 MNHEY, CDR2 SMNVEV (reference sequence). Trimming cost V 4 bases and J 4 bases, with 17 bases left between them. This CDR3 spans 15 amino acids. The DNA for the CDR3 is TGTGCCAGCAGTTCTATTGGGATAGGGAATTACGAGCAGTACTTC. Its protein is CASSSIGIGNYEQYF.

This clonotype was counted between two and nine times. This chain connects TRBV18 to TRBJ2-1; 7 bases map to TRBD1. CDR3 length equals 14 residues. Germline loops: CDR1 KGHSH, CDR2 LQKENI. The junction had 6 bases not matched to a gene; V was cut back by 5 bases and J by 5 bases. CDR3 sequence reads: CASSEGATDNEQFF. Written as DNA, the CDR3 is TGTGCCAGCTCAGAGGGGGCGACCGACAATGAGCAGTTCTTC.

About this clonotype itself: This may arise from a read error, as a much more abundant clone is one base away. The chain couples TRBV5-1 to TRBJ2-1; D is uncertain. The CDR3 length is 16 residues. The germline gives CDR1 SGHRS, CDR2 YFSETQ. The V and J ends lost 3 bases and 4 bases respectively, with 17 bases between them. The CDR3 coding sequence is TGCGCCAGCAGCTCTGCCTCTCGGACGAAGTACAATGAGCAGTTCTTC. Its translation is CASSSASRTKYNEQFF. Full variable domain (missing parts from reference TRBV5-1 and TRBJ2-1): KAGVTQTPRYLIKTRGQQVTLSCSPISGHRSVSWYQQTPGQGLQFLFEYFSETQRNKGNFPGRFSGRQFSNSRSEMNVSTLELGDSALYLCASSSASRTKYNEQFFGPGTRLTVL.